This is a list of T cell receptor beta chains from one sample in a study of memory CD4+ T cells and cytomegalovirus serostatus. Repertoires were generated with immunoSEQ multiplex PCR, while TCRdb's copy carries only in-frame clones and drops some. The sample includes about 41,000 clones, more than 75% of them seen just once. The specimen sequenced was memory CD4+ T cells from blood. The origin of the receptors is an adult in good health and CMV-seronegative. CDR3s include the opening cysteine and the closing phenylalanine or tryptophan. The order of the fields is clone size, V gene, J gene, D gene, CDR3 protein, CDR3 DNA. The D gene is left open where the match is weak. Only some rows state a clone size, as once, few, many or a class for expanded clones.

abundance: .; v_gene: TRBV2; j_gene: TRBJ2-3; d_gene: .; CDR3aa: CASSRIRSTDTQYF; CDR3nt: TGTGCCAGCTCTCGTATCCGGAGCACAGATACGCAGTATTTT
abundance: .; v_gene: TRBV27; j_gene: TRBJ1-2; d_gene: .; CDR3aa: CASKGRNYYGYTF; CDR3nt: TGTGCCAGCAAAGGACGGAACTACTATGGCTACACCTTC
abundance: .; v_gene: TRBV2; j_gene: TRBJ2-7; d_gene: .; CDR3aa: CASIPEVNTYEQYF; CDR3nt: TGTGCCAGCATTCCCGAGGTGAATACCTACGAGCAGTACTTC
abundance: .; v_gene: TRBV30; j_gene: TRBJ1-6; d_gene: .; CDR3aa: CASEGGFNSPLHF; CDR3nt: TGTGCCTCCGAAGGGGGTTTTAATTCACCCCTCCACTTT
abundance: .; v_gene: TRBV4-1; j_gene: TRBJ1-1; d_gene: .; CDR3aa: CASSRLPSRGPFGAFF; CDR3nt: TGCGCCAGCAGCCGACTACCCTCGAGAGGACCCTTTGGAGCTTTCTTT
abundance: .; v_gene: TRBV2; j_gene: TRBJ2-2; d_gene: .; CDR3aa: CASSEAQGGPGELFF; CDR3nt: TGTGCCAGCAGTGAAGCGCAGGGGGGCCCCGGGGAGCTGTTTTTT
abundance: .; v_gene: TRBV6-5; j_gene: TRBJ1-1; d_gene: .; CDR3aa: CASRPLDSRNTEAFF; CDR3nt: TGTGCCAGCAGGCCGCTCGATAGCCGGAACACTGAAGCTTTCTTT
abundance: once; v_gene: TRBV30; j_gene: TRBJ1-2; d_gene: .; CDR3aa: CAWSRLGGRSGYTF; CDR3nt: TGTGCCTGGAGTCGGCTGGGGGGGAGGAGTGGCTACACCTTC
abundance: .; v_gene: TRBV30; j_gene: TRBJ2-5; d_gene: .; CDR3aa: CAWRWTDYRETQYF; CDR3nt: TGTGCCTGGAGGTGGACGGACTACCGAGAGACCCAGTACTTC
abundance: .; v_gene: TRBV10-3; j_gene: TRBJ2-7; d_gene: .; CDR3aa: CAISAKGRSSYEQYF; CDR3nt: TGTGCCATCAGTGCAAAGGGACGCAGCTCCTACGAGCAGTACTTC
abundance: .; v_gene: TRBV5-4; j_gene: TRBJ2-5; d_gene: .; CDR3aa: CASSLQGGGPQETQYF; CDR3nt: TGTGCCAGCAGCTTGCAAGGAGGGGGCCCCCAAGAGACCCAGTACTTC
abundance: .; v_gene: TRBV30; j_gene: TRBJ2-1; d_gene: TRBD1; CDR3aa: CAWGTVYEQFF; CDR3nt: TGTGCCTGGGGGACAGTGTATGAGCAGTTCTTC
abundance: .; v_gene: TRBV15; j_gene: TRBJ2-5; d_gene: .; CDR3aa: CATSRGYGGPQYF; CDR3nt: TGTGCCACCAGCAGGGGATATGGGGGCCCCCAGTACTTC
abundance: .; v_gene: TRBV11-2; j_gene: TRBJ2-7; d_gene: .; CDR3aa: CASSLAAGGAYEQYF; CDR3nt: TGTGCCAGCAGCTTAGCAGCAGGGGGGGCCTACGAGCAGTACTTC
abundance: .; v_gene: TRBV7-2; j_gene: TRBJ2-1; d_gene: TRBD1; CDR3aa: CASTKDRAYNEQFF; CDR3nt: TGTGCCAGCACCAAGGACAGGGCTTACAATGAGCAGTTCTTC
abundance: .; v_gene: TRBV2; j_gene: TRBJ2-5; d_gene: .; CDR3aa: CASALGKETQYF; CDR3nt: TGTGCCAGCGCCCTCGGAAAAGAGACCCAGTACTTC
abundance: .; v_gene: TRBV2; j_gene: TRBJ2-7; d_gene: .; CDR3aa: CASKEYYEQYF; CDR3nt: TGTGCCAGCAAGGAATACTACGAGCAGTACTTC
abundance: once; v_gene: TRBV20-1; j_gene: TRBJ2-1; d_gene: .; CDR3aa: CSARRGNEQFF; CDR3nt: TGCAGTGCTAGAAGAGGGAATGAGCAGTTCTTC
abundance: .; v_gene: TRBV6-1; j_gene: TRBJ1-5; d_gene: TRBD1; CDR3aa: CASYDRGVRPQHF; CDR3nt: TGTGCCAGCTATGACAGGGGGGTTCGGCCCCAGCATTTT